The rows below give T cell receptor beta chains drawn from one sample of a study of T-cell reconstitution after alpha-beta-depleted transplantation in children. TCRdb passed the PCR reads through MiXCR, listing each CDR3 protein once. Of some 500,000 distinct CDR3 sequences in the sample, approximately 16% were seen once. The sequenced sample was PBMCs from the stem cell graft donor, obtained from the stem cell graft. The receptors derive from a human donor who donated a stem cell graft to a child with acute lymphoblastic leukemia. Each CDR3 is given without its conserved first and last residue. Each record gives: V gene, CDR3 protein.

V: TRBV12-3/TRBV12-4; CDR3: ASSLTSGIRQQY
V: TRBV13; CDR3: ASSLGLYGGELF
V: TRBV29-1; CDR3: SVGGAVSSYEQY
V: TRBV5-6; CDR3: ASSPEVGRTNYGYT
V: TRBV5-1; CDR3: ASSFGAGDADTQY
V: TRBV5-1; CDR3: ASSAEAWETQY
V: TRBV11-2; CDR3: ASSQDSPPVPF
V: TRBV11-1; CDR3: ASSRTDLTPKAYNSPLH
V: TRBV9; CDR3: ASSASGRADEQY
V: TRBV29-1; CDR3: SVVPQGNQPQH
V: TRBV6-1; CDR3: ASSRDRDTGELF
V: TRBV7-6; CDR3: ASSLRTGNTEAF
V: TRBV12-3/TRBV12-4; CDR3: ASTPGFGRDTEAF